The text below deals with one T cell receptor (beta chain). The source of the sample is a study of human T cells and chemical hapten exposure. Across the study: 2% DPC applied to an approximately 2 cm by approximately 2 cm arm area sensitized donors. How much TCR each sample yielded varied, mostly because pooled library volumes differed slightly.

As to time point: patch test 1, 2 weeks after DPC sensitization. Specified treatment: therapeutic diphenylcyclopropenone sensitization with weekly scalp DPC. Patch tests were applied only after blood draws. The study enrolled 18 to 70-year-old alopecia patients suitable for DPC. TCRdb recomputed calls from the RACE reads with MiXCR, one row per CDR3 protein. Here the sample spans 75,000 to 90,000 distinct CDR3 sequences, around 10% being singletons. V was shortened by 5 bases and J by 3 bases, with 14 bases between the two germline ends. Germline lookup yields CDR1 SGHVS and CDR2 FNYEAQ. The CDR3 has 14 residues.

The specimen was whole blood, collected in connection with sensitization to the hapten diphenylcyclopropenone (DPC). The chain employs TRBV7-6 and TRBJ2-7, with D possibly matching TRBD1 (6 bases). This receptor was obtained from a woman in her 50s with alopecia areata. Some clones in this sample may be carry-over from other donors' samples. This chain's CDR3 is CASSHPGQIYEQYF. The CDR3 DNA is TGTGCCAGCAGCCACCCGGGACAAATCTACGAGCAGTACTTC.